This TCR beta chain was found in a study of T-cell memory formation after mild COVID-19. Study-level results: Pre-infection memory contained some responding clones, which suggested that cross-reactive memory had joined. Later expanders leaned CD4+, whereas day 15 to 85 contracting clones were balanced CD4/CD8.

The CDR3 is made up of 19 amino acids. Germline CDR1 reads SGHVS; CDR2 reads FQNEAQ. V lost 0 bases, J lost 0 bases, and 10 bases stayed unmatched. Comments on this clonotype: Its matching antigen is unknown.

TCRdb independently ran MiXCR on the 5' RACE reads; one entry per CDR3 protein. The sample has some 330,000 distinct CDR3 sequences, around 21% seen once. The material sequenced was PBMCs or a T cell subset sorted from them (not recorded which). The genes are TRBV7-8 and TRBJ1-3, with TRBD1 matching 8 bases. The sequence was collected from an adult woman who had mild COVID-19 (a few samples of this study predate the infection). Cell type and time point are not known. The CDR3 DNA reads TGTGCCAGCAGCTTAGCCCGGGCCGACAGGGGACCCTCTGGAAACACCATATATTTT. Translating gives CASSLARADRGPSGNTIYF.